Sequencing of this TCR beta chain was carried out in a study of CD8+ T cells in alopecia areata. With 4 bases clipped from V and 5 bases from J, the junction kept 13 bases outside the gene matches. There are 19 residues in the CDR3. Extracted from the samples, RNA was reverse transcribed into cDNA to serve as the sequencing template. TCRdb keeps only in-frame clones here, not all; method: immunoSEQ multiplex PCR. The sample carries about 140,000 clones, roughly 50% recorded once. Treatment given: oral pan-JAK inhibitor, 5-10 mg twice daily. The sample here was CD8+ T cells sorted from blood, taken at week 4, from a patient treated with tofacitinib. The V call is TRBV23-1, the J call TRBJ2-3, with 15 positions matching TRBD2. TRBV23-1 is an ORF; its function is uncertain. The receptor was isolated from a human donor with alopecia areata. CDR3 DNA sequence: TGCGCCAGCAGTCCTGAGAAACATGGACTAGCGGGGGGGCAAGATACGCAGTATTTT. It specifies CASSPEKHGLAGGQDTQYF.